This entry is about one T cell receptor beta chain. The data were obtained in a study of technical replicates of blood from a handful of donors. Sequencing was performed with immunoSEQ multiplex PCR; in TCRdb, only in-frame clones are kept and a portion is missing. The sample shows 13,000 to 15,000 clones, more than 70% of them seen only once. In germline, CDR1 is SGHAT, CDR2 FQNNGV. V gave up 4 bases and J gave up 6 bases; unmatched junction bases: 7. The CDR3 totals 15 residues. This TCR derives from a human donor in good health. This chain links TRBV11-2 with TRBJ2-2, with 8 bases that match TRBD1. The sequenced sample was PBMCs. CDR3 sequence: CASSSPNRGSGELFF. The CDR3 DNA follows: TGTGCCAGCAGCTCCCCTAACAGGGGGTCCGGGGAGCTGTTTTTT.